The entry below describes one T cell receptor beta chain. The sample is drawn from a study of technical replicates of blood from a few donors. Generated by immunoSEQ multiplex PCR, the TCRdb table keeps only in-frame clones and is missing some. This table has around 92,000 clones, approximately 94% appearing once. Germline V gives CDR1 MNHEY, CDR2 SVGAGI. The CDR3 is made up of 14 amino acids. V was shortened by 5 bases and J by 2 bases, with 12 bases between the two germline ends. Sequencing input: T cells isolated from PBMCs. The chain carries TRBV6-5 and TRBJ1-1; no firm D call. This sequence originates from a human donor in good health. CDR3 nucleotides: TGTGCCAGCAGTAAAGTCCCGACTAACACTGAAGCTTTCTTT. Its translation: CASSKVPTNTEAFF.